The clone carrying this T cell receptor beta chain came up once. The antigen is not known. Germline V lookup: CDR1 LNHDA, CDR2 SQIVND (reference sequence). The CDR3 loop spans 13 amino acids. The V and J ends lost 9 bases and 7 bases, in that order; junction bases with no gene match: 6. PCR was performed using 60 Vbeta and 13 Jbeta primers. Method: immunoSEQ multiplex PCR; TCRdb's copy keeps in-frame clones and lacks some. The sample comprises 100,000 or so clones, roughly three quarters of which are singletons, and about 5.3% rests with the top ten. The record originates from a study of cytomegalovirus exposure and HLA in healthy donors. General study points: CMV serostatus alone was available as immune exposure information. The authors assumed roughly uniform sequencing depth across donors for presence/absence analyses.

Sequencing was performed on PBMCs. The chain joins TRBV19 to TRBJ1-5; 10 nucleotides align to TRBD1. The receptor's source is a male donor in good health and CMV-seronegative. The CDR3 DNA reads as TGTGCCAGCAAGACAGGGGGCGGACAGCCCCAGCATTTT. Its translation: CASKTGGGQPQHF.